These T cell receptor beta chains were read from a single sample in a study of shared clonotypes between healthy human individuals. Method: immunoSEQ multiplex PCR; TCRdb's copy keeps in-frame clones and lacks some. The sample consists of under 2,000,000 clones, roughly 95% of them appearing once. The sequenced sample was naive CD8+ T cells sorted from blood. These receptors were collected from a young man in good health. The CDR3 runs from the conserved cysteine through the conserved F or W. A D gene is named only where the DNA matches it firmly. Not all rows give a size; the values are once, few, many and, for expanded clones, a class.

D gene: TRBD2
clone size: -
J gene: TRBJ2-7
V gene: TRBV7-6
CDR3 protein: CASSLAGGGAREQYF
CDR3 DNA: TGTGCCAGCAGCTTAGCGGGCGGGGGGGCCCGGGAGCAGTACTTC

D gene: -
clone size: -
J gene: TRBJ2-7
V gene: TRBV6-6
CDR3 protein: CASSLRDGSSYEQYF
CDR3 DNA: TGTGCCAGCAGCCTCCGGGACGGAAGCTCCTACGAGCAGTACTTC

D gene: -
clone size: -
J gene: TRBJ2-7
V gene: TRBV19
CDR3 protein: CASSAGRYEQYF
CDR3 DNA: TGTGCCAGTAGTGCAGGCCGCTACGAGCAGTACTTC

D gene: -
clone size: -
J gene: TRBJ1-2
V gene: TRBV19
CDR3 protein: CASSIAGGYGYTF
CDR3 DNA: TGTGCCAGTAGTATCGCAGGAGGATATGGCTACACCTTC

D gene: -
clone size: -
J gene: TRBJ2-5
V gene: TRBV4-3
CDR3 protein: CASSQVRGVGETQYF
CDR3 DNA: TGCGCCAGCAGCCAAGTGAGAGGTGTTGGCGAGACCCAGTACTTC

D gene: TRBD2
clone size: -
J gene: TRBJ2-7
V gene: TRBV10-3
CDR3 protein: CAISRTSGSDEQYF
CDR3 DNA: TGTGCCATCAGCAGGACTAGCGGGAGTGACGAGCAGTACTTC

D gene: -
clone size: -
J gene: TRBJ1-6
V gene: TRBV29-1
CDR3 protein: CSVEDQTGPGSPLHF
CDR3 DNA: TGCAGCGTTGAAGATCAGACAGGACCCGGGTCACCCCTCCACTTT

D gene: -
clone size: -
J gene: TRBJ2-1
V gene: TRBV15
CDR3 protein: CATSRDQGNEQFF
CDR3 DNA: TGTGCCACCAGCAGAGATCAGGGCAATGAGCAGTTCTTC

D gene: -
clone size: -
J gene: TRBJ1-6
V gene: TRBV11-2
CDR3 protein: CASSLEEWGSSYNSPLHF
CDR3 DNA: TGTGCCAGCAGCTTAGAAGAATGGGGTAGCTCCTATAATTCACCCCTCCACTTT

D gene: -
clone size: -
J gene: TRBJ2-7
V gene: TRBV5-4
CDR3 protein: CASSFGTYEQYF
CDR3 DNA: TGTGCCAGCAGCTTCGGGACGTACGAGCAGTACTTC

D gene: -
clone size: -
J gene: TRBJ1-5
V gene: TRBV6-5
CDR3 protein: CASSYDRIQPQHF
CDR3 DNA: TGTGCCAGCAGTTACGACAGGATCCAGCCCCAGCATTTT

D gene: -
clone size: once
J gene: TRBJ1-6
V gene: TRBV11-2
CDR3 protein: CASSPYEGGSSYNSPLHF
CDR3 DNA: TGTGCCAGCAGTCCCTATGAGGGCGGGAGCTCCTATAATTCACCCCTCCACTTT

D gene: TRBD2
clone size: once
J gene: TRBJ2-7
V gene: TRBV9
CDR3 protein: CASSVDGGDPREQYF
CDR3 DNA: TGTGCCAGCAGCGTAGACGGGGGGGACCCGCGGGAGCAGTACTTC

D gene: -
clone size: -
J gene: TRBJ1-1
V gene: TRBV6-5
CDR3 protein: CASSYEGFTEAFF
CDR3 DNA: TGTGCCAGCAGTTATGAGGGGTTTACTGAAGCTTTCTTT

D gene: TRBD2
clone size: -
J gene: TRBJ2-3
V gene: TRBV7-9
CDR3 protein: CASSLAGGRTDTQYF
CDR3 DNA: TGTGCCAGCAGTTTAGCGGGGGGGCGCACAGATACGCAGTATTTT

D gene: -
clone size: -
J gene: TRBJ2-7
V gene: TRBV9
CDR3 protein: CASSVEGSSYEQYF
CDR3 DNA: TGTGCCAGCAGCGTAGAAGGCAGTTCTTACGAGCAGTACTTC

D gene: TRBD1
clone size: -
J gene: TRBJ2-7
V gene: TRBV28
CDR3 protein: CASSLTGGPPEQYF
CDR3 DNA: TGTGCCAGCAGTTTAACAGGGGGTCCCCCCGAGCAGTACTTC

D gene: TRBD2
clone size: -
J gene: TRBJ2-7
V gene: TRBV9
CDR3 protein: CASSVGLATYEQYF
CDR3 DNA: TGTGCCAGCAGCGTAGGACTAGCTACCTACGAGCAGTACTTC

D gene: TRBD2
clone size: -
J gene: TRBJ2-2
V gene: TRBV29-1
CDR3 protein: CSVEGEETSRTGELFF
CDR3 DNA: TGCAGCGTTGAAGGGGAAGAGACTAGCCGAACCGGGGAGCTGTTTTTT

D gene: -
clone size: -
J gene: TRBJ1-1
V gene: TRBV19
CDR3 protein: CASSDIRRDSEAFF
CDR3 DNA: TGTGCCAGTAGTGATATAAGGCGAGATAGTGAAGCTTTCTTT

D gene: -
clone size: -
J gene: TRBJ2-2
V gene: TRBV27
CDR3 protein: CASSLRSTGELFF
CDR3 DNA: TGTGCCAGCAGTTTACGTTCGACCGGGGAGCTGTTTTTT

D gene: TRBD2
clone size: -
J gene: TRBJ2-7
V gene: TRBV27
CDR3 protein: CASSYTSGHYEQYF
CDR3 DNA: TGTGCCAGCAGTTATACTAGCGGCCACTACGAGCAGTACTTC

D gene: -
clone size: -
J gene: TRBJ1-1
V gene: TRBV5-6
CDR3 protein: CASSLVRGIRTEAFF
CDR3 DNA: TGTGCCAGCAGCTTGGTTCGGGGGATACGGACTGAAGCTTTCTTT

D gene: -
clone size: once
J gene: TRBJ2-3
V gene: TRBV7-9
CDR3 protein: CASSLISDTDTQYF
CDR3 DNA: TGTGCCAGCAGCTTAATCTCAGACACAGATACGCAGTATTTT

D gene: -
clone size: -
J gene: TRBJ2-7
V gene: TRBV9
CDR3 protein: CASSAYGTYEQYF
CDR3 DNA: TGTGCCAGCAGCGCTTACGGTACCTACGAGCAGTACTTC

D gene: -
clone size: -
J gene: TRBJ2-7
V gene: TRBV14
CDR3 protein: CASSQRPNWGEQYF
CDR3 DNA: TGTGCCAGCAGCCAAAGGCCCAACTGGGGAGAGCAGTACTTC

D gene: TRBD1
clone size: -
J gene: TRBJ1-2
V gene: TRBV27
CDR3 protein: CASSLTGTGHYGYTF
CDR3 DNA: TGTGCCAGCAGTTTAACTGGGACAGGGCACTATGGCTACACCTTC

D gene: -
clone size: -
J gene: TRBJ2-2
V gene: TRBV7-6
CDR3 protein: CASSLGGRTGELFF
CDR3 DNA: TGTGCCAGCAGCCTCGGGGGGCGTACCGGGGAGCTGTTTTTT

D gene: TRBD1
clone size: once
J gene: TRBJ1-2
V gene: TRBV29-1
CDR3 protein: CSVWTGDYGYTF
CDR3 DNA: TGCAGCGTCTGGACAGGGGACTATGGCTACACCTTC

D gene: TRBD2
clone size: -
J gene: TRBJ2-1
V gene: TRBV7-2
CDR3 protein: CASRLTSGRMEDEQFF
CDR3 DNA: TGTGCCAGCAGGTTAACTAGCGGGAGAATGGAAGATGAGCAGTTCTTC

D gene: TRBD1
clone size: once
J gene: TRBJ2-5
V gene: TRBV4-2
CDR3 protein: CASSLTDRGEETQYF
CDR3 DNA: TGTGCCAGCAGCCTAACGGACAGGGGGGAAGAGACCCAGTACTTC

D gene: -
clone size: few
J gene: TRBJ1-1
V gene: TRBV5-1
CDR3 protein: CASSLGEGTEAFF
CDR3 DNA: TGCGCCAGCAGCTTGGGCGAGGGCACTGAAGCTTTCTTT

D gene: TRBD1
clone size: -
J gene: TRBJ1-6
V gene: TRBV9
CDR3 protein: CASSVDRAYSPLHF
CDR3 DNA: TGTGCCAGCAGCGTGGACAGGGCATATTCACCCCTCCACTTT

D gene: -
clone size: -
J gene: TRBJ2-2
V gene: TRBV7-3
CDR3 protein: CASSLIGGTGELFF
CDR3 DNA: TGTGCCAGCAGCTTAATAGGGGGCACCGGGGAGCTGTTTTTT

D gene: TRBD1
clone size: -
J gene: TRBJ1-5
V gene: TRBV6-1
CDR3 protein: CASSRDRASNQPQHF
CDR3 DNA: TGTGCCAGCAGTAGGGACAGGGCCAGCAATCAGCCCCAGCATTTT

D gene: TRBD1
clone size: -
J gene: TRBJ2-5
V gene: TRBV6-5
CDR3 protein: CASSSIQGAAETQYF
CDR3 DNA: TGTGCCAGCAGTTCTATACAGGGGGCGGCGGAGACCCAGTACTTC

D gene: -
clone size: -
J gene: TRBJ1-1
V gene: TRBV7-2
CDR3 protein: CASSFKYTEAFF
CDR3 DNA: TGTGCCAGCAGCTTCAAATACACTGAAGCTTTCTTT

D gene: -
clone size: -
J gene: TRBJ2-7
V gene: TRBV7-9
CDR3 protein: CASSPGQSYEQYF
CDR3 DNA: TGTGCCAGCAGCCCGGGGCAGTCCTACGAGCAGTACTTC

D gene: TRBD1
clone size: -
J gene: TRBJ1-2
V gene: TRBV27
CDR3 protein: CASSPLRQGANYGYTF
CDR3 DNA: TGTGCCAGCAGTCCACTCCGACAGGGAGCTAACTATGGCTACACCTTC

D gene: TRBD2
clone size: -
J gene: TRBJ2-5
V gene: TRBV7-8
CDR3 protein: CASRKSLAGSGETQYF
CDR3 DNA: TGTGCCAGCAGGAAATCCCTAGCGGGGTCAGGAGAGACCCAGTACTTC

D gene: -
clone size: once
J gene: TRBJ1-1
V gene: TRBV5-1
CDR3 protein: CASSLGGVTEAFF
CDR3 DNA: TGCGCCAGCAGCTTGGGGGGAGTCACTGAAGCTTTCTTT

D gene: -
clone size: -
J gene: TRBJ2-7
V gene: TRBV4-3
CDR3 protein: CASSQESSSYEQYF
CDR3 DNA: TGCGCCAGCAGCCAAGAGAGCAGCTCCTACGAGCAGTACTTC

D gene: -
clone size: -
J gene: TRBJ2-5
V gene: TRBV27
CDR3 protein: CASSLLDQETQYF
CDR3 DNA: TGTGCCAGCAGTTTACTCGACCAAGAGACCCAGTACTTC

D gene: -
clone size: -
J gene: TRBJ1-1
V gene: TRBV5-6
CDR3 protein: CASSLNTGPAFF
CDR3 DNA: TGTGCCAGCAGCTTGAATACCGGTCCCGCTTTCTTT

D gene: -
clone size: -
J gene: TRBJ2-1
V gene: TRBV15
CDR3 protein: CATSRGYSGASYNEQFF
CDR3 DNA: TGTGCCACCAGCAGAGGGTATAGCGGTGCCTCCTACAATGAGCAGTTCTTC